Detailed here is one T cell receptor (beta chain). Its antigen is not yet known. One base away there is no much larger clone; base qualities are not given. Rearranged CDR3 beta regions were amplified from genomic DNA with multiplex V and J primers using the immunoSEQ TRB Survey service. To keep sequencing depth equal across samples, survey-level depth of up to 500,000 reads per sample was applied. Libraries were purified, pooled and sequenced on Illumina technology. The original pipeline was this. immunoSEQ online tools were used for productive clonality, sample overlap, pairwise scatters, CDR3 beta length, V/D/J gene usage and productiveness. Calculated diversity was the number of unique rearrangements divided by total templates times 100; Shannon and Simpson indices were also computed. Principal component analysis was performed on Z-score normalized data with the R prcomp function and the ggbiplot package. Morisita's index was used to quantify blood-rectal clonal overlap within each subject. What TCRdb holds here is the immuneACCESS table cut down to in-frame rearrangements. Part of the clones is not present; checked against another copy, under half of the missing clones reflect an unresolved V gene, and the others are unexplained. V and J calls and clone size follow that table, whereas D and trimming were derived from the DNA. Within this sample are about 35,000 clones, with approximately 78% of them counted one time only. The ten largest clones capture 0.9% to 1.2% of the sample.

This sample is part of a study of pediatric ulcerative colitis (dated by TCRdb to the late 2010s). For context, the study as a whole: Seven ulcerative colitis patients had pancolitis and two had left-sided colitis, with histology consistent with ulcerative colitis in all. By Pediatric Ulcerative Colitis Activity Index, mild disease was classified in a couple of patients, moderate disease in several and acute severe colitis in three. From under ten newly diagnosed, treatment-naive pediatric ulcerative colitis patients and a few non-IBD control children, paired blood and rectal samples were collected. What the study reported, not specific to this receptor: Rectal pinch biopsies may have included blood-derived T cells, especially in patients with overt colitis. Because the repertoires came from total lymphocyte DNA, rare subsets such as regulatory T cells may have patterns that are not reflected. The healthy control group was small, consisting of only four individuals. Features of the rectal repertoire distinguished controls, mild-moderate colitis patients and acute severe colitis patients, and in acute severe colitis, rectal diversity was reduced because of clonal expansions. A couple of patients' blood samples yielded substantially fewer templates for technical reasons and were excluded from blood-rectal overlap analysis. A couple of rectal CDR3 clonotypes turned up in every ulcerative colitis patient but in none of the controls. Significantly higher autologous blood-rectal clonal overlap was found in ulcerative colitis patients than in controls, which suggested increased T cell trafficking to inflamed tissue.

V drops 4 bases and J drops 0 bases, leaving 12 bases in between. Inclusive of the bounding cysteine and phenylalanine, the CDR3 is 15 residues long. The CDR3 DNA has 45 bases and is translated from base 1. Via the germline V gene (reference sequence), CDR1 is SGHNT and CDR2 YYREEE. During colonoscopy, one to two rectal pinch biopsies were obtained for research purposes. Before the diagnostic colonoscopy, none of the ulcerative colitis patients had been given immunosuppressive medication. Before DNA isolation, rectal biopsies were subjected to proteinase K digestion. The Wizard kit (Promega) was used to extract genomic DNA from the blood and intestinal samples.

The TCR comes from a boy between 10 and 17 years old with mild ulcerative colitis. The chain employs TRBV5-4 and TRBJ2-3; possibly the D gene is TRBD1, per 6 matching bases. The sample comprised gut tissue. The nucleotide sequence reads TGTGCCAGCAGCACCCGGACAGCCAGCACAGATACGCAGTATTTT. Translated, this is CASSTRTASTDTQYF.